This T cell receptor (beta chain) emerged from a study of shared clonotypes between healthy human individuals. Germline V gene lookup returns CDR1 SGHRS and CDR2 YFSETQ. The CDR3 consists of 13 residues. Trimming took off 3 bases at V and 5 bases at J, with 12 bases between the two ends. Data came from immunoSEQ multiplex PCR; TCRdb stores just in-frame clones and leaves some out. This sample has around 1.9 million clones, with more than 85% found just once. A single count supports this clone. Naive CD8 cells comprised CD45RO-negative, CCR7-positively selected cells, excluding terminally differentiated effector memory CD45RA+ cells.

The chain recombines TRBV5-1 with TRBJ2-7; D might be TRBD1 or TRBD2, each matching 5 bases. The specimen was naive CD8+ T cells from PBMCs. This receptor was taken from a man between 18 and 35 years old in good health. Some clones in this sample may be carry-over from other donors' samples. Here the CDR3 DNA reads TGCGCCAGCAGCTGGGGGAAGGGAAACGAGCAGTACTTC. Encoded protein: CASSWGKGNEQYF.